The rows below give T cell receptor beta chains drawn from one sample of a study of cytomegalovirus exposure and HLA in healthy donors. Clones were sequenced by immunoSEQ multiplex PCR, and TCRdb holds only the in-frame ones, with some missing. The data contain some 150,000 clones, 87% of them singletons. Sequenced: PBMCs. These receptors came from a young woman in good health and CMV-seronegative. Both conserved end residues are part of each CDR3. A D gene is named only where the DNA matches it firmly. Size values are once, few and many counts, or a class for expanded clones, and some rows have none.

V	length	J	size	D	DNA	CDR3
TRBV9	16	TRBJ2-3	NA	NA	TGTGCCAGCAGCGTAGGCCAAACTAGTTACACAGATACGCAGTATTTT	CASSVGQTSYTDTQYF
TRBV14	15	TRBJ2-7	few	TRBD1	TGTGCCAGCAGCCAAGAGGGACAGGGGATTTACGAGCAGTACTTC	CASSQEGQGIYEQYF
TRBV27	14	TRBJ1-1	NA	NA	TGTGCCAGCAGTTTGGGGGGTCTAAACACTGAAGCTTTCTTT	CASSLGGLNTEAFF
TRBV7-2	15	TRBJ1-1	NA	NA	TGTGCCAGCAGCTTACTAGCGGGGGCGGGCACTGAAGCTTTCTTT	CASSLLAGAGTEAFF
TRBV18	17	TRBJ2-1	NA	NA	TGTGCCAGCTCACCCCGACCTCCAGGGGCGGGGGACAATGAGCAGTTCTTC	CASSPRPPGAGDNEQFF
TRBV9	16	TRBJ2-7	NA	TRBD2	TGTGCCAGCAGCGTAGCTAGTACTAGCGGATTCTACGAGCAGTACTTC	CASSVASTSGFYEQYF
TRBV9	14	TRBJ2-2	NA	NA	TGTGCCAGCAGCGAGAGGACAGTTACCGGGGAGCTGTTTTTT	CASSERTVTGELFF
TRBV6-4	12	TRBJ2-1	NA	NA	TGTGCCAGCAGTGACCCAAACAATGAGCAGTTCTTC	CASSDPNNEQFF
TRBV4-1	17	TRBJ1-2	NA	NA	TGCGCCAGCAGCCAAGGGAGTGGAGGGCTGGCTAACTATGGCTACACCTTC	CASSQGSGGLANYGYTF
TRBV9	12	TRBJ1-6	few	NA	TGTGCCAGCAGCGATAGTGATTCACCCCTCCACTTT	CASSDSDSPLHF
TRBV5-1	14	TRBJ1-1	NA	NA	TGCGCCAGCAGCTTGGGGGGCTTGAACACTGAAGCTTTCTTT	CASSLGGLNTEAFF
TRBV11-2	15	TRBJ1-6	NA	NA	TGTGCCAGCAGCTTTGAGGGGGAGATTAATTCACCCCTCCACTTT	CASSFEGEINSPLHF
TRBV9	14	TRBJ2-7	NA	NA	TGTGCCAGCAGCCCAACCCGGTTATCCTACGAGCAGTACTTC	CASSPTRLSYEQYF
TRBV6-1	17	TRBJ1-6	few	NA	TGTGCCAGCAGTGAAGCGGGGGCGCGGTTGCGTAATTCACCCCTCCACTTT	CASSEAGARLRNSPLHF
TRBV2	14	TRBJ1-4	NA	TRBD1	TGTGCCAGCAGAGGGACAGCAATAAATGAAAAACTGTTTTTT	CASRGTAINEKLFF
TRBV2	16	TRBJ1-1	NA	TRBD1	TGTGCCAGCAGCGTAGACAGGGATCGCATGAACACTGAAGCTTTCTTT	CASSVDRDRMNTEAFF
TRBV27	15	TRBJ2-1	NA	TRBD2	TGTGCCAGCAGTTTTGGGACTACAGACTACAATGAGCAGTTCTTC	CASSFGTTDYNEQFF
TRBV19	12	TRBJ2-2	NA	NA	TGTGCCAGTGGGGCCGTCACCGGGGAGCTGTTTTTT	CASGAVTGELFF
TRBV18	15	TRBJ1-1	NA	NA	TGTGCCAGCTCACCGCAAGGGGCACTAAACACTGAAGCTTTCTTT	CASSPQGALNTEAFF
TRBV13	13	TRBJ2-7	NA	NA	TGTGCCAGCAGCTCAGGGGACAACTACGAGCAGTACTTC	CASSSGDNYEQYF
TRBV6-4	15	TRBJ2-1	NA	TRBD2	TGTGCCAGCAGCATAGCGGGGGACTCCTACAATGAGCAGTTCTTC	CASSIAGDSYNEQFF
TRBV4-1	14	TRBJ1-2	NA	NA	TGCGCCAGCAGCCAAGAGGAGGGGTCAAATGGCTACACCTTC	CASSQEEGSNGYTF
TRBV2	17	TRBJ2-3	NA	TRBD2	TGTGCCAGCATAAGGGGCGTGGCTAGCGGGGGCACGGATACGCAGTATTTT	CASIRGVASGGTDTQYF
TRBV5-1	14	TRBJ1-2	NA	NA	TGCGCCAGCAGCTTGAAGAGGGATAACTATGGCTACACCTTC	CASSLKRDNYGYTF